This T cell receptor (beta chain) was retrieved from a study of cytomegalovirus exposure and HLA in healthy donors (dated by TCRdb to about 2017). For context, the study as a whole: An earlier analysis of approximately 590 of the donors reported 250 to 350 Gb of sequence data and some 120 million unique TCR beta sequences from 150 million to 200 million T cells. An early release covering 500 to 750 HLA-typed donors comprised approximately 290 gigabases of sequencing data and around 86 million unique TCR sequences. The genetic ancestry cluster associated with self-reported Caucasian donors included roughly 84% of the 300 to 400 genotyped donors. The study was designed to test whether signatures of past pathogen exposure could be identified by cataloging public T cell receptors. The study used immunosequencing to profile the T cell repertoires of 666 subjects and linked those repertoires to cytomegalovirus serostatus. A separate validation cohort of roughly 130 different subjects was used in addition to the roughly 640-subject first cohort. To predict cytomegalovirus infection status, the study combined high-throughput TCR immunosequencing, statistical association of individual TCRs with disease status, and machine learning. In a later analysis, previously published TCR beta repertoires from 500 to 750 donors were re-analyzed and high-resolution HLA genotyping was added so that TCR occurrence patterns could be studied. The later analysis used no new phenotypic data to find candidate immune exposures, relying instead on TCR beta sequences and their occurrence across donors. In an earlier analysis of roughly 600 of the donors, high-throughput TCR beta sequencing was used to judge whether each TCR beta V gene segment behaved as functional or pseudogenic. Donor age, sex, ethnicity and CMV serostatus were collected together with the repertoire data. A later genetic analysis took genome-wide SNP genotypes for about 55% of the 666 donors and used that subset as a discovery cohort. Every discovery cohort repertoire had been produced on one sequencing platform. Both class I and class II loci were covered by HLA typing, at four-digit resolution. The number of donors typed differed by locus, with about 620-630 for A, B, C, DRB1 and DQB1, around 560 for DQA1, 600 to 610 for DPA1, and around 460 for DPB1. Roughly 5 DR-DQ haplotypes were handled as single units for association and clustering, since linkage in the cohort was strong. On average, 235,054 unique TCR beta nucleotide sequences were sequenced per donor among some 430 genotyped donors of the cohort, with roughly 18% of those sequences being non-productive.

Remarks on this clone: The antigen it recognizes is unknown. The sample holds no much larger clone one base away, and base qualities are not on file.

Unmatched junction bases come to 12, with V trimmed by 7 bases and J by 10 bases. From the cysteine through the phenylalanine, the CDR3 covers 15 amino acids. Only the CDR3 region is kept as DNA, spanning 45 bases read in frame from base 1. The germline V gene yields SNHLY for CDR1 and FYNNEI for CDR2. Preparation of the library involved the immunoSEQ multiplex PCR assay. The multiplex PCR relied on a mix of 60 forward primers for TCR Vbeta segments and 13 reverse primers for TCR Jbeta segments. The CDR3 region of rearranged TCR beta genes was amplified from genomic DNA by a multiplex PCR assay. The amplified TCR beta libraries were sequenced on the Illumina HiSeq System as 87-base-pair reads. From the authors' description of their analysis: Across the 666 repertoires, a later analysis counted 78 million or so unique TCR beta chains, roughly 11 million of which were shared by at least two donors. To remove PCR and sequencing errors, raw reads were error-corrected and collapsed into unique sequences using a nearest-neighbor algorithm that merged closely related sequences. To assign V, D and J gene segments, CDR3 sequences were aligned to IMGT reference sequences. For a sequence to be retained, a match of at least six nucleotides was required to both a V gene segment and a J gene segment. A rearrangement counted as productive if the CDR3 had no stop codons and remained in frame with V and J, and every other rearrangement counted as non-productive. Following IMGT convention, CDR3 was defined as the stretch from the second conserved V-encoded cysteine up to the conserved J-encoded phenylalanine. The earlier analysis of about 590 of the donors excluded sequences that lacked an unambiguous match to a single V gene segment. An earlier analysis of some 610 of the donors called V segments functional above 56.7% productive rearrangements and segregating when the between-donor standard deviation exceeded 5%. To diagnose cytomegalovirus status from the catalog of TCR beta chain sequences, a statistical classification framework was built. A later analysis assigned V and J genes by comparing TCR nucleotide sequences with IMGT/GENE-DB human TR gene sequences. Using the TCRdist pipeline, a later analysis assigned CDR3 sequences along with most-parsimonious VDJ recombination scenarios. In a later analysis, each TCR beta chain was defined by its CDR3 amino acid sequence together with its V-gene family, and reads lacking a unique V-gene family were excluded. In a later analysis, 450 to 600 highly shared, low-generation-probability nucleotide sequences were removed to address suspected cross-contamination and a sequencing artifact. In a later analysis, a clonal expansion index for each public chain was calculated from normalized within-repertoire ranks of inferred template counts. In a later analysis, generation probabilities were computed with a VDJ recombination model fitted to out-of-frame rearrangements, and the resulting probabilities were checked against IGoR. In a later analysis, hypergeometric tests were used to score TCR-TCR, TCR-HLA and TCR-CMV co-occurrence, with a repertoire-size bias correction applied to TCR pairs. To estimate false discovery rates, a later analysis permuted the HLA or CMV assignments 20 times. In a later analysis, co-occurring TCRs were grouped using DBSCAN, and TCRdist sequence similarity was added for clustering within HLA-allele-positive subsets. Repertoires with fewer than 30,000 or more than 120,000 public chains, plus five repertoires with anomalous nucleotide sharing, were excluded from co-occurrence clustering. TCRdb carries this immuneACCESS record with in-frame sequences only. Its versions omit some clonotypes, under half of them owing to an unresolved V gene in the studies checked, with the rest unexplained. That table furnishes V, J and clone size, whereas the DNA furnished D and trimming. Across this sample there are about 110,000 clones, with under 80% seen only once. The top ten clones comprise roughly 6% of the sample.

The cohort consisted of hundreds of healthy bone marrow donors. At the time of sampling, all cohort members were nominally healthy, though unrecorded immune exposures were likely present. The donor tested CMV seropositive and was one of the 289 seropositive cohort members. A peripheral blood sample was provided by each donor, and peripheral blood mononuclear cells were used for TCR beta sequencing. Genomic DNA extraction from the blood cell samples was performed with the Qiagen DNeasy Blood Extraction Kit. Broader findings and caveats from the paper: An association between a missense DCLRE1C variant and V-gene and J-gene trimming of TCR beta chains was found in a later genetic analysis and replicated in an independent cohort. Compared with the approximately 700-donor mean, donors in an Asian-associated ancestry cluster had fewer N-insertions in productive TCRs, according to a later genetic analysis. A later analysis found that TCR association rates varied across HLA loci, with DRB1 alleles showing the most associated TCRs and HLA-C alleles the fewest. This cohort had only TCR beta chains sequenced, and the lack of alpha or paired-chain data limited which features could be detected. A further reported finding was that TCR beta sequences accurately predicted the HLA-A and HLA-B alleles for most subjects in the first cohort. Some IMGT-functional V segments, including TRBV6-2 and TRBV6-3, could not be told apart with the 87-base-pair reads, so those segments were excluded. Cytomegalovirus status was reported to be diagnosed by the classifier with high specificity and sensitivity in both the original and validation cohorts. The authors suggested that the approach could potentially be generalized to other disease states and immunological phenotypes. A few of the identified cytomegalovirus-associated TCR beta chains were confirmed in vitro to be specific for cytomegalovirus antigens. For the cohort, immune exposure information was limited to CMV serostatus. Roughly uniform sequencing depth across donors was assumed in presence/absence analyses, although this assumption may not hold. Most TCR sequences were observed very rarely across donors, whereas some public TCRs were present in many individuals. According to a later analysis, most CMV-associated TCR beta chains appeared to be HLA-restricted, and the HLA associations seemed to be driven largely by CMV exposure. Because HLA typing was unavailable for some donors at each locus, only the typed subset was used in association tests. Strong co-occurrence of HLA alleles, especially DR and DQ, made assigning TCR associations to individual alleles difficult. A later analysis associated 17,000 or so TCR beta sequences with specific HLA alleles at a false discovery rate of 0.05. Compared with equally common non-associated chains, HLA-associated TCR beta chains in a later analysis were more clonally expanded and had lower generation probabilities. Broadly in line with IMGT annotations, most TCR beta V segments showed up in productive rearrangements about 87% or about 30% of the time in an earlier analysis of around 600 of the donors. Because counts were too low, about 18 rarely observed V segments, including chromosome 9 orphons, were excluded from the earlier analysis of 587 of the donors. A total of 150 or so TCR beta chains were listed by the study as associated with cytomegalovirus. Correlated functional status among segregating V segments might reflect linkage disequilibrium, but an unknown experimental factor could not be ruled out. A group of highly shared sequence variants was considered likely to be a technical artifact of the sequencing pipeline. In a later analysis, several top co-occurrence clusters were reported to appear linked to parvovirus B19, influenza, CMV and Epstein-Barr virus.

Recombination linked TRBV2 to TRBJ1-4; 10 central bases correspond to TRBD1. Material for sequencing was PBMCs. The origin of this receptor is a woman in her forties or fifties in good health and CMV-seropositive. The CDR3 sequence is CASTETGTGVGKLFF. In nucleotides, the sequence is TGTGCCAGCACGGAAACCGGGACAGGGGTAGGAAAACTGTTTTTT.